This T cell receptor (beta chain) was sequenced in a study of T cell responses to AZD1222 COVID-19 vaccine. Notes on the study in general: Possibly, clonal diversity was underestimated; donors were largely white British and included more females.

Details on this clone: Its antigen is as yet unknown.

Second doses were pooled across both intervals (about 4 or about 12 weeks). Sequenced by immunoSEQ multiplex PCR; TCRdb stores in-frame clones only, minus some. In the table there are 100,000 to 150,000 clones, 80% to 90% of which are singletons. V lost 9 bases and J 5 bases, leaving 7 bases between the germline ends. The CDR3 consists of 10 residues. CDR1 is LGHDT, CDR2 YNNKEL, per germline (reference sequence). The rearrangement joins TRBV3-1 (or the pseudogene TRBV3-2) to TRBJ1-2; D unresolved. The sample was peripheral blood, taken 28 days after the second AZD1222 dose. The receptor comes from an adult who received the AZD1222 COVID-19 vaccine. Here the CDR3 DNA reads TGTGCCAGTTATGGGTATGGCTACACCTTC. Its translation is CASYGYGYTF.